This TCR beta chain was sequenced during a study of T cell responses to AZD1222 COVID-19 vaccine. Study-wide results and limits: With two AZD1222 doses given, Spike-specific TCR breadth and depth both rose.

The protocol was immunoSEQ multiplex PCR, while the TCRdb copy is restricted to in-frame clones and leaves out a portion. This table holds about 170,000 clones, 85% to 95% found once. Notes on this clone: Antigen unknown.

The CDR3 is made up of 17 amino acids. Germline V gene sequence: CDR1 LGHNA, CDR2 YNFKEQ. With 1 base clipped from V and 2 bases from J, the junction kept 10 bases outside the gene matches. V usage is TRBV4-2 and J usage is TRBJ2-5, with 7 bases matching TRBD1. The material was peripheral blood, obtained on day 0 of AZD1222 vaccination. The sequence derives from an adult in good health. CDR3 sequence (DNA): TGTGCCAGCAGCCAAGTTCCAGGGGGTACCCATCAAGAGACCCAGTACTTC. Translation: CASSQVPGGTHQETQYF.